The rows below give T cell receptor beta chains drawn from one sample of a study of cytomegalovirus exposure and HLA in healthy donors. Here immunoSEQ multiplex PCR was the method, and the copy in TCRdb shows in-frame clones only, minus some. The table has approximately 150,000 clones, 68% seen once. The material sequenced was PBMCs. The receptor source for this set is a man between 60 and 75 years old in good health and CMV-seronegative. CDR3s include the opening cysteine and the closing phenylalanine or tryptophan. A D gene is named only where the DNA matches it firmly. Size is omitted from some rows. Given values are once, few, many or a class for expanded clones.

CDR3 length	D gene	V gene	clone size	J gene	CDR3 DNA	CDR3 protein
20	TRBD2	TRBV4-1	few	TRBJ2-3	TGCGCCAGCAGCCAGATGGTACTAGCGGGTAAATACGTTAGCACAGATACGCAGTATTTT	CASSQMVLAGKYVSTDTQYF
13	TRBD2	TRBV19	-	TRBJ2-1	TGTGCCAGCGGGACTAGAAGGGACAATGAGCAGTTCTTC	CASGTRRDNEQFF
12	TRBD2	TRBV30	-	TRBJ2-1	TGTGCCTGGAGTATACGGGAGGGTGAGCAGTTCTTC	CAWSIREGEQFF
17	TRBD2	TRBV5-1	-	TRBJ2-1	TGCGCCAGCAGCTTTTTTCTAGCGGGAGGGCCACACCTCGAGCAGTTCTTC	CASSFFLAGGPHLEQFF
14	TRBD1	TRBV18	few	TRBJ2-7	TGTGCCAGCTCACCACTAGAGACAGGGCACGAGCAGTACTTC	CASSPLETGHEQYF
13	TRBD1	TRBV10-3	few	TRBJ2-3	TGTGCCATCGGCGGACAGGGATTAGATACGCAGTATTTT	CAIGGQGLDTQYF
17	TRBD1	TRBV28	-	TRBJ1-5	TGTGCCAGCAGTTCCAGACAGGGCTTGGGTGGCAATCAGCCCCAGCATTTT	CASSSRQGLGGNQPQHF
16	TRBD1	TRBV19	-	TRBJ1-6	TGTGCCAGTAGCCACGACAGGGGAACGGGAGATTCACCCCTCCACTTT	CASSHDRGTGDSPLHF
14	TRBD1	TRBV18	-	TRBJ1-5	TGTGCCAGCTCACCCGGACAGGGCTATCAGCCCCAGCATTTT	CASSPGQGYQPQHF
15	-	TRBV28	few	TRBJ2-1	TGTGCCAGCAGGGAACAGGTTATATCTCTCAATGAGCAGTTCTTC	CASREQVISLNEQFF
15	-	TRBV25-1	-	TRBJ1-5	TGTGCCAGCAGTCCACACAATCGGAGTAATCAGCCCCAGCATTTT	CASSPHNRSNQPQHF
17	TRBD1	TRBV14	-	TRBJ2-2	TGTGCCAGCAGCCAGTTAAACAGGGGAGAGTACACCGGGGAGCTGTTTTTT	CASSQLNRGEYTGELFF
16	TRBD1	TRBV19	-	TRBJ2-2	TGTGCCAGTAGTACCCCCGGGACAGGGCTCCCCGGGGAGCTGTTTTTT	CASSTPGTGLPGELFF
17	TRBD2	TRBV9	few	TRBJ2-2	TGTGCCAGCAGCGTACTCCAGCGGGAGGGCAACACCGGGGAGCTGTTTTTT	CASSVLQREGNTGELFF
17	TRBD2	TRBV5-1	-	TRBJ2-3	TGCGCCAGCAGCCCCCCCCCGGCGGGAGTGGGCACAGATACGCAGTATTTT	CASSPPPAGVGTDTQYF
14	TRBD1	TRBV19	once	TRBJ1-5	TGTGCCAGTAGTATACTACAGGGGCCTCAGCCCCAGCATTTT	CASSILQGPQPQHF
16	-	TRBV11-2	-	TRBJ1-2	TGTGCCAGCAGCTTAGTGACCGGGATCTTCAACTATGGCTACACCTTC	CASSLVTGIFNYGYTF
15	-	TRBV6-4	-	TRBJ2-5	TGTGCCAGCAGCCCCGGGACAAAAGGTCGGGAGACCCAGTACTTC	CASSPGTKGRETQYF
14	-	TRBV15	-	TRBJ1-1	TGTGCCACCAGCAGAGGAACTCGGAACACTGAAGCTTTCTTT	CATSRGTRNTEAFF
14	TRBD1	TRBV13	once	TRBJ1-2	TGTGCCAGCAGCTTACGGACAGGGGGACATGGCTACACCTTC	CASSLRTGGHGYTF
12	-	TRBV30	-	TRBJ2-7	TGTGCCTGGAACCCGGGATCCTACGAGCAGTACTTC	CAWNPGSYEQYF
15	TRBD1	TRBV6-6	-	TRBJ2-1	TGTGCCAGCAGGCTCGCCGGGACAGAGCATAATGAGCAGTTCTTC	CASRLAGTEHNEQFF
14	TRBD1	TRBV5-1	-	TRBJ1-2	TGCGCCAGCAGCTCCCAAACAGGGGGCGCTGGCTACACCTTC	CASSSQTGGAGYTF
15	-	TRBV14	few	TRBJ1-1	TGTGCCAGCAGCCAAGACCCCCCGGGGTGGACTGAAGCTTTCTTT	CASSQDPPGWTEAFF
13	TRBD2	TRBV29-1	-	TRBJ2-7	TGCAGCGTTCGAGCGGGAGGTAACTACGAGCAGTACTTC	CSVRAGGNYEQYF
16	TRBD1	TRBV7-9	once	TRBJ1-5	TGTGCCAGCAGCTTAGGGCGGACAGGGATCAATCAGCCCCAGCATTTT	CASSLGRTGINQPQHF
16	-	TRBV28	few	TRBJ1-5	TGTGCCAGCAGTTATAGAGGAGCGGATAGCAATCAGCCCCAGCATTTT	CASSYRGADSNQPQHF
17	TRBD1	TRBV19	-	TRBJ2-1	TGTGCCAGTAGTATCCTCCTCGGGACAGGGAGTGGCAATGAGCAGTTCTTC	CASSILLGTGSGNEQFF
16	-	TRBV4-3	-	TRBJ2-7	TGCGCCAGCAGCCAGATGGGGGCCGGTTCTACCTACGAGCAGTACTTC	CASSQMGAGSTYEQYF
15	-	TRBV5-1	-	TRBJ1-2	TGCGCCAGCAGCTTGGACCAAGGGAGAGTTTATGGCTACACCTTC	CASSLDQGRVYGYTF
16	TRBD1	TRBV5-4	few	TRBJ1-1	TGTGCCAGCAGGCATGCTAGGGACAGTGTGAACACTGAAGCTTTCTTT	CASRHARDSVNTEAFF